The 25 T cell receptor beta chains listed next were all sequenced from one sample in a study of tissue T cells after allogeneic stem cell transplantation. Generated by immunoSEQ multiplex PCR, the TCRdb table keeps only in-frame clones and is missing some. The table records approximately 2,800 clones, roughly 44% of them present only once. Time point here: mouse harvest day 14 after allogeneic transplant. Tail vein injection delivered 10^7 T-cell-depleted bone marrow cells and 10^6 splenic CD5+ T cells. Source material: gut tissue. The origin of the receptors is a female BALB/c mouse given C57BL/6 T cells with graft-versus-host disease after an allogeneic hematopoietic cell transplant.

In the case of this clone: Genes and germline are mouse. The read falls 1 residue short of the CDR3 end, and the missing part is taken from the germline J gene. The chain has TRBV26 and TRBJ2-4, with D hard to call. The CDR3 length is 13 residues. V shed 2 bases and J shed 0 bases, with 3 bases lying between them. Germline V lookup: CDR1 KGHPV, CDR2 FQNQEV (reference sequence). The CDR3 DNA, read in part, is TGTGCCAGCAGTCTGGGAAGTCAAAACACCTTGTAC. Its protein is CASSLGSQNTLY. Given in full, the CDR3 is CASSLGSQNTLYF.

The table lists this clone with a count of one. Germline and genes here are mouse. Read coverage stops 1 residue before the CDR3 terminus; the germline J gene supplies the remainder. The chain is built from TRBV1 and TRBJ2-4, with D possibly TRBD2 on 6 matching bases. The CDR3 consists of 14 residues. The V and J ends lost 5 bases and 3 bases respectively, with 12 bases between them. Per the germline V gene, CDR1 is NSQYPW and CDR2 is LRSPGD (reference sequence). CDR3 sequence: CTCSLGWGQNTLYF. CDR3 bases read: TGCACCTGCAGTCTCGGGTGGGGGCAAAACACCTTGTAC.

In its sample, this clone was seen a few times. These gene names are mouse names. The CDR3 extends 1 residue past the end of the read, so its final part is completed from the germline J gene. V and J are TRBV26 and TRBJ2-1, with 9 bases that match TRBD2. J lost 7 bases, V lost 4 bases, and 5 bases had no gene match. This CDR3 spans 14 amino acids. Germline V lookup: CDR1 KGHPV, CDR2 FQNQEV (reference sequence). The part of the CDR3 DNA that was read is TGTGCCAGCAGTCAGGACTGGGGCCGCGCTGAGCAGTTC. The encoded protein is CASSQDWGRAEQF. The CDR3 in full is CASSQDWGRAEQFF.

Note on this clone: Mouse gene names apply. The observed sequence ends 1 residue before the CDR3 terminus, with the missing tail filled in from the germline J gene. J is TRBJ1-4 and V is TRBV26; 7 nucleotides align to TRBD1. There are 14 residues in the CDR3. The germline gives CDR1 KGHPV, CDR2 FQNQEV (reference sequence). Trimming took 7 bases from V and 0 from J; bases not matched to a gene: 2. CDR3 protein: CASNRGISNERLFF. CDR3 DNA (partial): TGTGCCAGCAACAGGGGAATTTCCAACGAAAGATTATTT.

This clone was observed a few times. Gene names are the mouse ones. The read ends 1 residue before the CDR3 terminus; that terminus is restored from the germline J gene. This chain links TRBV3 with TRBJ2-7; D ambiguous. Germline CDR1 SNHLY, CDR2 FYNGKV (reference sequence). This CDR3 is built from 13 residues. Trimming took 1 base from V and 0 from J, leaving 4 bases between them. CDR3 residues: CASSLDNSYEQYF. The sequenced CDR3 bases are TGTGCCAGCAGCTTAGACAACTCCTATGAACAGTAC.

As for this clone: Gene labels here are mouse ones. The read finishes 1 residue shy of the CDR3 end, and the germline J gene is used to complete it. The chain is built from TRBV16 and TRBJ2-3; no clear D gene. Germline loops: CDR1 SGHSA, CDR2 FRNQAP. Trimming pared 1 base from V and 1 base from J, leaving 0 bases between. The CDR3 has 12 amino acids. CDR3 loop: CASSLGAETLYF. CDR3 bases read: TGTGCAAGCAGCTTAGGTGCAGAAACGCTGTAT. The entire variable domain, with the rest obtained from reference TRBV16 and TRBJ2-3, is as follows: NAGVIQTPRHKVTGKGQEATLWCEPISGHSAVFWYRQTIVQGLEFLTYFRNQAPIDDSGMPKERFSAQMPNQSHSTLKIQSTQPQDSAVYLCASSLGAETLYFGSGTRLTVL.

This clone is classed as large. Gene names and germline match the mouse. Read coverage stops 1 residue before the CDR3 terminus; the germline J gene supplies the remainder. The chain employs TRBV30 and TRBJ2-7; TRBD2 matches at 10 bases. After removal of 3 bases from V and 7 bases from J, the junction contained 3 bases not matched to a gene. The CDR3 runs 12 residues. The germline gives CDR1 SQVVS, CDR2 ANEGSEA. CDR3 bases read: TGTAGTTCTAGGACTGGGGGGCGGGAACAGTAC. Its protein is CSSRTGGREQY. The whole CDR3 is CSSRTGGREQYF.

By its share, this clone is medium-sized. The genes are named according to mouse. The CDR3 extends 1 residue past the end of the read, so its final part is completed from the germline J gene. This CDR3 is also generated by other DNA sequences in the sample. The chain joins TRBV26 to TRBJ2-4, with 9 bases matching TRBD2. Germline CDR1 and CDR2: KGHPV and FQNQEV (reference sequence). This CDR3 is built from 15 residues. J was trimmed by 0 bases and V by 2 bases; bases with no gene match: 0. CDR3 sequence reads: CASSLGLGSQNTLYF. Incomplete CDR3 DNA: TGTGCCAGCAGTCTGGGACTGGGGAGTCAAAACACCTTGTAC.

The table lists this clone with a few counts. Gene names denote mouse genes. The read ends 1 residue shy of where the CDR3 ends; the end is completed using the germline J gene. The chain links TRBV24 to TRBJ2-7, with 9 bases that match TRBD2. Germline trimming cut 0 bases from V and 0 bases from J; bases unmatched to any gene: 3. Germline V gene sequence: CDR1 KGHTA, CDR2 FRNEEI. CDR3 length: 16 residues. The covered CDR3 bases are TGTGCCAGCAGTCTGTATGCGACTGGGGGCTCCTATGAACAGTAC. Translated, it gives CASSLYATGGSYEQY. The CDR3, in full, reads CASSLYATGGSYEQYF.

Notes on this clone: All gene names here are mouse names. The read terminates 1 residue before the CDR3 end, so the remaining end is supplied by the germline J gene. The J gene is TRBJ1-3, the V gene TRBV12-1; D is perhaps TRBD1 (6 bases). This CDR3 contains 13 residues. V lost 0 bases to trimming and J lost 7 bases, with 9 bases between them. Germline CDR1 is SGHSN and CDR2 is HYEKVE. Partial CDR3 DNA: TGTGCCAGCTCTCTCAGAGGGGGGAATACGCTCTAT. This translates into CASSLRGGNTLY. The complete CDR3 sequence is CASSLRGGNTLYF.

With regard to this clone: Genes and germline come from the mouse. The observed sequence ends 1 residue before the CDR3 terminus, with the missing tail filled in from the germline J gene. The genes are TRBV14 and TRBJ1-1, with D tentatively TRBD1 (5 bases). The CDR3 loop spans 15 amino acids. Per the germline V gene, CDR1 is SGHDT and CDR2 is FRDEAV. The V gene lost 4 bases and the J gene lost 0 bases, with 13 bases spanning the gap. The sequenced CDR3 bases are TGTGCCAGCAGTGCCCGGACACGTGCAAACACAGAAGTCTTC. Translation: CASSARTRANTEVF. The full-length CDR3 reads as CASSARTRANTEVFF.

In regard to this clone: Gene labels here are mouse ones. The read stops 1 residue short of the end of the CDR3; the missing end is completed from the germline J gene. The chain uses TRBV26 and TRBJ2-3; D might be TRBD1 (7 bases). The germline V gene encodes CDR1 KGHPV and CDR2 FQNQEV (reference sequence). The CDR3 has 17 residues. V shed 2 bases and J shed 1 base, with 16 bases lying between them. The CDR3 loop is CASSLAAGGKGAETLYF. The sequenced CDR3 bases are TGTGCCAGCAGTCTGGCGGCAGGGGGGAAAGGTGCAGAAACGCTGTAT.

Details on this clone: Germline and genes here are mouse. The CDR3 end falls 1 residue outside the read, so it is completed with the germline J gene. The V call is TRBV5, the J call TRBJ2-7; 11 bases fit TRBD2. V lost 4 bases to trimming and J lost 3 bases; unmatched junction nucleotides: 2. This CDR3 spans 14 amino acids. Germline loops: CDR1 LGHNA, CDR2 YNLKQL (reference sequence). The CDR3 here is CASSPGLGVYEQYF. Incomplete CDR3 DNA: TGTGCCAGCAGCCCGGGACTGGGGGTCTATGAACAGTAC.

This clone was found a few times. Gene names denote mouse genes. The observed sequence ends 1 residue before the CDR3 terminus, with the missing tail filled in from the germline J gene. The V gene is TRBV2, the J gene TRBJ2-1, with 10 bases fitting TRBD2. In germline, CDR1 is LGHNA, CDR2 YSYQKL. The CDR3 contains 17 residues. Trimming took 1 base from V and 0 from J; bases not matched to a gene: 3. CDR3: CASSQAWGGPNYAEQFF. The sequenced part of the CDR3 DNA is TGTGCCAGCAGCCAAGCCTGGGGGGGCCCTAACTATGCTGAGCAGTTC.

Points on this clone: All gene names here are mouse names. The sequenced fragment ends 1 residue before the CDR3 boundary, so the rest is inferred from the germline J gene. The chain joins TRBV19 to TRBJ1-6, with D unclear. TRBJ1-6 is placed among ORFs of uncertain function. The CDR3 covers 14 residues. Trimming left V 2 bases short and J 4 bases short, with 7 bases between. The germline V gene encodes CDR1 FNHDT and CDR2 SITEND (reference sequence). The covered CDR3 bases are TGTGCCAGCAGTATCGCGGGATATAATTCGCCCCTCTAC. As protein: CASSIAGYNSPLY. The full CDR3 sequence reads CASSIAGYNSPLYF.

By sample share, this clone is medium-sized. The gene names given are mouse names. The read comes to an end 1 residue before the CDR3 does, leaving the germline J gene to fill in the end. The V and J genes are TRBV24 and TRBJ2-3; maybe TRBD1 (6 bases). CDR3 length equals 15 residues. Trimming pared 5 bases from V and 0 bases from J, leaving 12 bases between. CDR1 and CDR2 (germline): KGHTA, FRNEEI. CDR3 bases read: TGTGCCAGCAGTTCCCGGGACAAAAGTGCAGAAACGCTGTAT. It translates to CASSSRDKSAETLY. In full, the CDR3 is CASSSRDKSAETLYF.

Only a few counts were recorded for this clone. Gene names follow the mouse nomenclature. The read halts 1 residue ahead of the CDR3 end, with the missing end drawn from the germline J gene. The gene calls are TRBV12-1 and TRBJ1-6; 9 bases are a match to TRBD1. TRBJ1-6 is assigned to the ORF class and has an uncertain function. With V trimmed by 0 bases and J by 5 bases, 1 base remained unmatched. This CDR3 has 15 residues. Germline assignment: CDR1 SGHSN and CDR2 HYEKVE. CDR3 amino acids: CASSLRDRDNSPLYF. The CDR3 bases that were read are TGTGCCAGCTCTCTCCGGGACAGGGATAATTCGCCCCTCTAC.

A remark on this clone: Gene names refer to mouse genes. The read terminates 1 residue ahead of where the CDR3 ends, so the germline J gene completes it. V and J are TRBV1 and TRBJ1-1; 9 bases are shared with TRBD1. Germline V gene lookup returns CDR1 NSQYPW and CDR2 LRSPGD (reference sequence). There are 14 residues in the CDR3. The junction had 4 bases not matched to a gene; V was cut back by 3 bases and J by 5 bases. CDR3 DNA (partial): TGCACCTGCAGTGCCCGGGACAGGGAGACAGAAGTCTTC. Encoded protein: CTCSARDRETEVF. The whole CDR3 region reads CTCSARDRETEVFF.

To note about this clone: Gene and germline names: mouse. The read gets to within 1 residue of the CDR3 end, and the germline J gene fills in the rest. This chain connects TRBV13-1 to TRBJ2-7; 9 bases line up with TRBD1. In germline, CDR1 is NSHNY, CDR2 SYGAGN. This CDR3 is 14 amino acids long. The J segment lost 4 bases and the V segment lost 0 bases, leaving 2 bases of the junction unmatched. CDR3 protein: CASSDAGTGYEQYF. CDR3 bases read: TGTGCCAGCAGTGATGCCGGGACAGGGTATGAACAGTAC.

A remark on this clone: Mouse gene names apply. CDR3 loop: CASSHREPNNQAPLF. Incomplete CDR3 DNA: TGTGCAAGCAGCCACAGGGAGCCGAACAACCAGGCTCCGCTT. V gene TRBV16 combines with J gene TRBJ1-5, with TRBD1 as a possible D gene (6 bases). The DNA ends 1 residue before the CDR3 does, and the rest of the CDR3 is filled in from the germline J gene. The CDR3 covers 15 residues. Germline CDR1 is SGHSA and CDR2 is FRNQAP. V was clipped by 5 bases and J by 1 base, with 12 bases between them.

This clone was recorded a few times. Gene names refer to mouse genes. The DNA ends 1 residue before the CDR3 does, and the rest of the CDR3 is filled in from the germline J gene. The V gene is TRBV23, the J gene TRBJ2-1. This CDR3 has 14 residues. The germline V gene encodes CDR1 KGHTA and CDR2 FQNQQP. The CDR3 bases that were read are TGCTCCAGCAGTCAATTGATTAACTATGCTGAGCAGTTC. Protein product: CSSSQLINYAEQF. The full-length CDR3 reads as CSSSQLINYAEQFF.

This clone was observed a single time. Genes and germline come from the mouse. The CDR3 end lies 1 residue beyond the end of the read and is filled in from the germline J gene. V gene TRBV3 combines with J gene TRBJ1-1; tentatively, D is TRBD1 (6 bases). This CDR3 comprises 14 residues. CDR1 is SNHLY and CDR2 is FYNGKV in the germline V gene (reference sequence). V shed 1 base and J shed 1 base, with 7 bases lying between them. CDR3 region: CASSLGRGNTEVFF. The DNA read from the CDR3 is TGTGCCAGCAGCTTAGGCAGGGGGAACACAGAAGTCTTC.

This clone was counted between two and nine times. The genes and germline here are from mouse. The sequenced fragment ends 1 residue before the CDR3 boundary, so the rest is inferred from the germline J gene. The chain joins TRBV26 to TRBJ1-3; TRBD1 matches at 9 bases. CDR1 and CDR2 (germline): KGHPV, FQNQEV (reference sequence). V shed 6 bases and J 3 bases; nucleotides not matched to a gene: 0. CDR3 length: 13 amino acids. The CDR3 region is CASRTGGGNTLYF. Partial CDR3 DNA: TGTGCCAGCAGGACAGGGGGTGGAAATACGCTCTAT.

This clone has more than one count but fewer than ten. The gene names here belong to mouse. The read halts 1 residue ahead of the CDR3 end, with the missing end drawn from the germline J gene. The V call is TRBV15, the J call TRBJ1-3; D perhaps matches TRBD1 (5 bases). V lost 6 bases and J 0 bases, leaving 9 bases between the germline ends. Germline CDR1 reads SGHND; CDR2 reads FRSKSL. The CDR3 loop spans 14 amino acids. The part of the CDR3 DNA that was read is TGTGCCAGCAGGAGACAGCTTTCTGGAAATACGCTCTAT. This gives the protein CASRRQLSGNTLY. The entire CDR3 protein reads CASRRQLSGNTLYF.

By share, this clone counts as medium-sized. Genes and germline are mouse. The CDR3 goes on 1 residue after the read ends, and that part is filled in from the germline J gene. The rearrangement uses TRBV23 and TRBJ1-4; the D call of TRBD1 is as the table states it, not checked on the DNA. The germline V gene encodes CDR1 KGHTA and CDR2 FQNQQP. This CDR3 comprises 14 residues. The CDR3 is CSSSQPVSNERLFF. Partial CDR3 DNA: TGCTCCAGCAGTCAACCAGTTTCCAACGAAAGATTATTT.